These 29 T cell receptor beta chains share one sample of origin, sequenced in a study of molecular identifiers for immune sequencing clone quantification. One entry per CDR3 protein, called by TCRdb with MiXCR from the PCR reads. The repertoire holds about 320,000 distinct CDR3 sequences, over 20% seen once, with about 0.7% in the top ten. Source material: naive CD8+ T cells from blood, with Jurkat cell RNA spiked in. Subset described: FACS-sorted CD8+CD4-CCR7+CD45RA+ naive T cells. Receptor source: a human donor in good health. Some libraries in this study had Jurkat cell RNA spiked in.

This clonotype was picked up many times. The DNA for the CDR3 is TGCGCCAGCAGCCAAGAATGGAGCCAAGAGACCCAGTACTTC. Translated: CASSQEWSQETQYF. This chain uses TRBV4-1 with TRBJ2-5; D is uncertain. V was trimmed by 0 bases and J by 1 base, leaving 6 bases between them. CDR1 MGHRA and CDR2 YSYEKL come from the germline V gene. The CDR3 consists of 14 residues.

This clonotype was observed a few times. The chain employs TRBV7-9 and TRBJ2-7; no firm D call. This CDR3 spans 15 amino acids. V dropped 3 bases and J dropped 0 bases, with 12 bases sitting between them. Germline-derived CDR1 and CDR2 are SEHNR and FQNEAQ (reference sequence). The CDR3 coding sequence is TGTGCCAGCAGCTTTCAGGTATCGAGCTCCTACGAGCAGTACTTC. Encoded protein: CASSFQVSSSYEQYF. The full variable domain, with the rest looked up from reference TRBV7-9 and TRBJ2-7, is DTGVSQNPRHKITKRGQNVTFRCDPISEHNRLYWYRQTLGQGPEFLTYFQNEAQLEKSRLLSDRFSAERPKGSFSTLEIQRTEQGDSAMYLCASSFQVSSSYEQYFGPGTRLTVT.

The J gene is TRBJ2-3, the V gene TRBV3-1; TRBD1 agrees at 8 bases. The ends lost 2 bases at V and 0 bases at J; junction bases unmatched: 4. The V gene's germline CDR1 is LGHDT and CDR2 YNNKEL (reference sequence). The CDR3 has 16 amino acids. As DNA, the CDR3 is TGTGCCAGCAGCCAATCAGGGGGCGGAAGCACAGATACGCAGTATTTT. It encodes CASSQSGGGSTDTQYF.

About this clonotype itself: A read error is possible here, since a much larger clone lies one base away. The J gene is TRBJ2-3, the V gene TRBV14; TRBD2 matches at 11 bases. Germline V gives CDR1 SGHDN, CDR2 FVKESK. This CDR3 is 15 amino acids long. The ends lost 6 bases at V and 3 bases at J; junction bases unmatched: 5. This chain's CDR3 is CASSSGGGPTDTQYF. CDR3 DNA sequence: TGTGCCAGCAGTAGCGGGGGGGGCCCGACAGATACGCAGTATTTT.

The CDR3: CASSAQGTPYEQYF. The CDR3 DNA sequence: TGCGCCAGCAGCGCACAGGGGACCCCCTACGAGCAGTACTTC. The chain joins TRBV4-1 to TRBJ2-7, with 7 bases that match TRBD1. The CDR3 sequence is 14 residues long. Germline CDR1 and CDR2: MGHRA and YSYEKL. Trimming at V came to 5 bases and at J to 2 bases, leaving 6 bases not matched to a gene.

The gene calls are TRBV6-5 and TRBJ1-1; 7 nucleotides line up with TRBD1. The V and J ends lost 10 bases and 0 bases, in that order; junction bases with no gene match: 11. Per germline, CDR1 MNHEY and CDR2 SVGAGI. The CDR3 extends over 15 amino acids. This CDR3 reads CANNLTTGLNTEAFF. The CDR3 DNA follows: TGTGCCAACAACCTAACGACAGGGCTGAACACTGAAGCTTTCTTT.

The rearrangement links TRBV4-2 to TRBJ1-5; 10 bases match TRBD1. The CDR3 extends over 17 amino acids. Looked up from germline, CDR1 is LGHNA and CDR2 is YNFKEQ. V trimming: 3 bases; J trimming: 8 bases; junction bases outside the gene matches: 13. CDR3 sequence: CASSQNRGQGLLEPQHF. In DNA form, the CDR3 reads TGTGCCAGCAGCCAGAACAGGGGACAGGGGCTGTTGGAGCCCCAGCATTTT.

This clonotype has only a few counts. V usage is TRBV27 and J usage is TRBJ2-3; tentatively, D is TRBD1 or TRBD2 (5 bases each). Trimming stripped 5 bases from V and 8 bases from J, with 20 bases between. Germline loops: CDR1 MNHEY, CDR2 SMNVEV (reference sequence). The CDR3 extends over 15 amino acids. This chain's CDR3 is CASSPLQAGGLTQYF. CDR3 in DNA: TGTGCCAGCAGTCCGCTACAGGCCGGCGGGCTTACGCAGTATTTT.

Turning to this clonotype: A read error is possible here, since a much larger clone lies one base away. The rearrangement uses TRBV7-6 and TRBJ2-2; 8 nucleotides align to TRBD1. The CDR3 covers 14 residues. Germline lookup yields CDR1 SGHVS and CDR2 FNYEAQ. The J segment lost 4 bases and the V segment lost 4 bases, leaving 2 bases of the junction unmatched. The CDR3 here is CASSSDRVTGELFF. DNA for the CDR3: TGTGCCAGCAGCTCGGACAGGGTCACCGGGGAGCTGTTTTTT.

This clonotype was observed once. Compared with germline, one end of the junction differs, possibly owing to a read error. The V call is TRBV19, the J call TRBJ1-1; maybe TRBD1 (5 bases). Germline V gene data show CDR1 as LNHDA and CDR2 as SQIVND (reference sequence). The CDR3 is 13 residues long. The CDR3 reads CASSIGQNSEAFF. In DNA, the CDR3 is TGTGCCAGTAGTATAGGACAGAACTCTGAAGCTTTCTTT.

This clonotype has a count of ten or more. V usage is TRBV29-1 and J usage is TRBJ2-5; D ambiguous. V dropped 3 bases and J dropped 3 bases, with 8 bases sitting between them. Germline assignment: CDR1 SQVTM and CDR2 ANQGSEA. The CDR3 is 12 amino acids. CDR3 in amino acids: CSVEASKETQYF. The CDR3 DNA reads TGCAGCGTTGAGGCTTCTAAAGAGACCCAGTACTTC. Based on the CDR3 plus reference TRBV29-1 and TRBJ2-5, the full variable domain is SAVISQKPSRDICQRGTSLTIQCQVDSQVTMMFWYRQQPGQSLTLIATANQGSEATYESGFVIDKFPISRPNLTFSTLTVSNMSPEDSSIYLCSVEASKETQYFGPGTRLLVL.

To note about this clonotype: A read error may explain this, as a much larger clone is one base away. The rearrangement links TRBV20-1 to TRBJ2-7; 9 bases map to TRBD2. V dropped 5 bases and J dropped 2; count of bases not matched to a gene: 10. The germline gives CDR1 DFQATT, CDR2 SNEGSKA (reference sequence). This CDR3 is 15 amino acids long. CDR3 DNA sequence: TGCAGTGCTGGACCTCGCCTAGCGGGGACCTACGAGCAGTACTTC. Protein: CSAGPRLAGTYEQYF.

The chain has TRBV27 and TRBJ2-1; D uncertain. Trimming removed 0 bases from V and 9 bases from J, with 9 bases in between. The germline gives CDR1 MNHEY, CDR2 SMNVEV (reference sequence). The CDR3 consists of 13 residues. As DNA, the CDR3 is TGTGCCAGCAGTTTATCTCCTGCCGGTGAGCAGTTCTTC. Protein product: CASSLSPAGEQFF.

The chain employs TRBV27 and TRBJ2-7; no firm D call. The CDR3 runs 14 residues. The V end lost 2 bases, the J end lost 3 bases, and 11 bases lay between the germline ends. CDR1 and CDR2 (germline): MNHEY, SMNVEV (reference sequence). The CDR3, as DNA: TGTGCCAGCAGTTTAGCAGAGGCCAGCTACGAGCAGTACTTC. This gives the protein CASSLAEASYEQYF.

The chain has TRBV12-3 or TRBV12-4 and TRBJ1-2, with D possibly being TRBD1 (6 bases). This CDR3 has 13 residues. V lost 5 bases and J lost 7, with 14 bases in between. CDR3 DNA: TGTGCCAGCAGTCCGGGACACGGGCTTGGCTACACCTTC. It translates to CASSPGHGLGYTF.

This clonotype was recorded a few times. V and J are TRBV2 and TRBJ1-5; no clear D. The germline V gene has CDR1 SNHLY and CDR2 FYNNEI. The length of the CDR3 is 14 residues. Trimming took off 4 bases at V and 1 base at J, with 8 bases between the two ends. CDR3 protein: CASSAGISNQPQHF. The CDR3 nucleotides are TGTGCCAGCAGTGCCGGGATAAGCAATCAGCCCCAGCATTTT.

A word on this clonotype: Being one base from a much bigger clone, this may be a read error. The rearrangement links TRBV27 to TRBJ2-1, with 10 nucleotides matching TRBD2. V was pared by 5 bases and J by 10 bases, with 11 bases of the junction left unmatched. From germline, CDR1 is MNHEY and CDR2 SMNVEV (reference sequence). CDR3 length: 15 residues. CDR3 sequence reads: CASSRILAGVGEQFF. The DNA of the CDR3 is TGTGCCAGCAGTCGAATCCTAGCGGGAGTGGGCGAGCAGTTCTTC.

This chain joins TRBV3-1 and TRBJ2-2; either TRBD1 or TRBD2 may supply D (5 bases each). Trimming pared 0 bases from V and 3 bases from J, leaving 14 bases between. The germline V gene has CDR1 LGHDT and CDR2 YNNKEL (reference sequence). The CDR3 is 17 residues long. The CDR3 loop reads CASSQDLRGDHTGELFF. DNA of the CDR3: TGTGCCAGCAGCCAAGACCTTAGAGGGGACCACACCGGGGAGCTGTTTTTT.

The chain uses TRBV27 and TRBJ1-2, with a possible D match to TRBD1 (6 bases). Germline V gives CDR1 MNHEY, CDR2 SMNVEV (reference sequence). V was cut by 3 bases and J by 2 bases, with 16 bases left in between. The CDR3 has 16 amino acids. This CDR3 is CASSFRGGTWNYGYTF. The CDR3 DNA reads TGTGCCAGCAGTTTCAGGGGAGGTACTTGGAACTATGGCTACACCTTC.

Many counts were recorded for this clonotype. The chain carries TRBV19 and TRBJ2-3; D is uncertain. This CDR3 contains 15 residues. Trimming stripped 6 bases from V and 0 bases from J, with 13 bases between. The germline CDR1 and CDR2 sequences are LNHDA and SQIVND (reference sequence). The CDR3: CASRINGRSTDTQYF. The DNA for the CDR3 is TGTGCCAGTAGGATAAACGGACGGAGCACAGATACGCAGTATTTT.

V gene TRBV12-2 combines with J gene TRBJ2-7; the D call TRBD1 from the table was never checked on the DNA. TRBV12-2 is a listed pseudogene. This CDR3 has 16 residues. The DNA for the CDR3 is TGTGCAAGTCGCCACCGGTTTGGACAACGAACCACCGAGCAGTACTTC. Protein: CASRHRFGQRTTEQYF.

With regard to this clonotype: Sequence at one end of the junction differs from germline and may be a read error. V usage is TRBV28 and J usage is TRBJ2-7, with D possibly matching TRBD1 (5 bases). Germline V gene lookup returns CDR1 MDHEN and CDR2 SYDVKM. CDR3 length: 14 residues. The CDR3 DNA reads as TGTGCCGGCAGGTCCGAGGACACCTCCTACGAGCAGTACTTC. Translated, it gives CAGRSEDTSYEQYF.

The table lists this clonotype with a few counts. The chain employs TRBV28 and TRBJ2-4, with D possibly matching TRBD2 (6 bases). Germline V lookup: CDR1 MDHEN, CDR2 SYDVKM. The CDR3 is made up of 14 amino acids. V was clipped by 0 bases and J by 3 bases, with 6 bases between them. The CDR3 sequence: CASSLWTSKNIQYF. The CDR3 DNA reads TGTGCCAGCAGTTTATGGACTAGCAAAAACATTCAGTACTTC. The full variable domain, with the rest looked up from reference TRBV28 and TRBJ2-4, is DVKVTQSSRYLVKRTGEKVFLECVQDMDHENMFWYRQDPGLGLRLIYFSYDVKMKEKGDIPEGYSVSREKKERFSLILESASTNQTSMYLCASSLWTSKNIQYFGAGTRLSVL.

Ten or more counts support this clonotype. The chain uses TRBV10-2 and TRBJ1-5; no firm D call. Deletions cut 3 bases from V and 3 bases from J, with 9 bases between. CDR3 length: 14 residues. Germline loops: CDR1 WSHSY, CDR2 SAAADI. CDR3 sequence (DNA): TGCGCCAGCAGTGACGCGACGGTCAATCAGCCCCAGCATTTT. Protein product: CASSDATVNQPQHF.

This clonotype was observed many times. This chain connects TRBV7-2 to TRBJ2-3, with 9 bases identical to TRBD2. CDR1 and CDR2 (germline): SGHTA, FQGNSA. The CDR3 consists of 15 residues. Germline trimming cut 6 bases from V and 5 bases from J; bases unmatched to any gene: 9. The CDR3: CASRPIAGVRDTQYF. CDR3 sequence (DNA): TGTGCCAGCAGACCAATAGCGGGAGTTAGAGATACGCAGTATTTT.

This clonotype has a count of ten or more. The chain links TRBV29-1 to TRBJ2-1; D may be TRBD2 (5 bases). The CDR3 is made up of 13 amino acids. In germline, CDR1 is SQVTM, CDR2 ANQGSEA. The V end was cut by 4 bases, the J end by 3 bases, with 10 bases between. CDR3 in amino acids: CSVVARGYNEQFF. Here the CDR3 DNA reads TGCAGCGTTGTGGCCCGGGGCTACAATGAGCAGTTCTTC.

CDR3 DNA: TGTGCCAGCAGTCCTGGACAGGGGGTACGGTACGAGCAGTACTTC. This gives the protein CASSPGQGVRYEQYF. The gene calls are TRBV6-2 or TRBV6-3 and TRBJ2-7, with 10 bases lining up with TRBD1. Germline V lookup: CDR1 MNHEY, CDR2 SVGEGT. This CDR3 has 15 amino acids. The V and J ends lost 5 bases and 4 bases, in that order; junction bases with no gene match: 8.

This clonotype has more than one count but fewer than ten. The CDR3 DNA follows: TGTGCCAGCAGTTTATTTCTAGCGGCGGATTCCACCACGGGGACCCAGTACTTC. Its protein product is CASSLFLAADSTTGTQYF. The J gene is TRBJ2-5, the V gene TRBV12-3 or TRBV12-4, with 7 positions matching TRBD2. The CDR3 is 18 residues long. V trimming: 2 bases; J trimming: 7 bases; junction bases outside the gene matches: 19.

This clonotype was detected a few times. The CDR3 here is CASSPGLQAQYF. As DNA, the CDR3 is TGTGCCAGCAGCCCAGGACTGCAGGCGCAGTATTTT. The chain has TRBV7-9 and TRBJ2-3, with D possibly being TRBD2 (5 bases). From germline, CDR1 is SEHNR and CDR2 FQNEAQ (reference sequence). The CDR3 covers 12 residues. The germline V and J ends were trimmed by 5 bases and 10 bases, with 13 bases remaining between them. The whole variable domain, filled in from reference TRBV7-9 and TRBJ2-3, reads DTGVSQNPRHKITKRGQNVTFRCDPISEHNRLYWYRQTLGQGPEFLTYFQNEAQLEKSRLLSDRFSAERPKGSFSTLEIQRTEQGDSAMYLCASSPGLQAQYFGPGTRLTVL.